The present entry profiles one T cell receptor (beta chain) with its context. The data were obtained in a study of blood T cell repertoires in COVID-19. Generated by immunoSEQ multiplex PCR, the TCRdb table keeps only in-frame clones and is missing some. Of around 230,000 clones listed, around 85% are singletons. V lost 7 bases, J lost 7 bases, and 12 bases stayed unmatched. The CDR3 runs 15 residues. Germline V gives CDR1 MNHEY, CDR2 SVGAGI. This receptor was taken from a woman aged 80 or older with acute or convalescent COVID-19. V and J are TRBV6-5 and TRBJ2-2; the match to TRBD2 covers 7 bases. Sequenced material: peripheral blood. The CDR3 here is CASTRTRGVGGELFF. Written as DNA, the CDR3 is TGTGCCAGCACCAGGACTAGGGGAGTGGGCGGGGAGCTGTTTTTT.